Sequencing of this T cell receptor (beta chain) was carried out in a study of cytomegalovirus exposure and HLA in healthy donors. Findings and caveats of the study: Presence/absence results assume similar sequencing depth per donor, which may not hold. Productive status was seen about 87% or about 30% of the time for most TCR beta V segments in an earlier analysis. The only immune exposure information that was available was CMV serostatus.

A remark on this clone: Its antigen is unknown. At one of its ends the junction is not consistent with the germline gene, which may arise from a read error.

Amplification used 60 Vbeta primers and 13 Jbeta primers. The repertoire was sequenced with immunoSEQ multiplex PCR; TCRdb's copy has only in-frame clones and lacks some. The data contain more than 85,000 clones, about 83% of them seen just once; the ten biggest clones take up about 6.3%. The receptor was derived from a man aged 18 to 35 in good health and CMV-seronegative. What was sequenced was PBMCs.

The CDR3 is CASSGGGETQYF. The CDR3 region has the DNA TGTGCTAGCAGCGGGGGCGGGGAGACCCAGTACTTC. The gene calls are TRBV7-7 and TRBJ2-5; TRBD2 matches at 8 bases. The CDR3 contains 12 residues. Germline V gene sequence: CDR1 SSHAT, CDR2 FNYEAQ (reference sequence).